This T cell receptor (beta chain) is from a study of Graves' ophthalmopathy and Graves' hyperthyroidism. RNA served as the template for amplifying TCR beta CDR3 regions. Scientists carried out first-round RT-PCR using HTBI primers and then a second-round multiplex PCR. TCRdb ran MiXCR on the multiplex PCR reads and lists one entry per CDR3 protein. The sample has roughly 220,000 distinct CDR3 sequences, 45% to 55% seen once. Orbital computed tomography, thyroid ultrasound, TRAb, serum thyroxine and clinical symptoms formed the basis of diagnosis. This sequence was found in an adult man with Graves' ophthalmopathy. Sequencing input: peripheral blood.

The CDR3 sequence: CASSPRAEAYYGYTF. The CDR3 nucleotides are TGTGCCAGCAGCCCCAGGGCGGAGGCTTACTATGGCTACACCTTC. The chain joins TRBV14 to TRBJ1-2; a weak D match, TRBD1 (5 bases). The CDR3 length is 15 residues. V was clipped by 4 bases and J by 3 bases, with 15 bases between them. Germline V gives CDR1 SGHDN, CDR2 FVKESK.